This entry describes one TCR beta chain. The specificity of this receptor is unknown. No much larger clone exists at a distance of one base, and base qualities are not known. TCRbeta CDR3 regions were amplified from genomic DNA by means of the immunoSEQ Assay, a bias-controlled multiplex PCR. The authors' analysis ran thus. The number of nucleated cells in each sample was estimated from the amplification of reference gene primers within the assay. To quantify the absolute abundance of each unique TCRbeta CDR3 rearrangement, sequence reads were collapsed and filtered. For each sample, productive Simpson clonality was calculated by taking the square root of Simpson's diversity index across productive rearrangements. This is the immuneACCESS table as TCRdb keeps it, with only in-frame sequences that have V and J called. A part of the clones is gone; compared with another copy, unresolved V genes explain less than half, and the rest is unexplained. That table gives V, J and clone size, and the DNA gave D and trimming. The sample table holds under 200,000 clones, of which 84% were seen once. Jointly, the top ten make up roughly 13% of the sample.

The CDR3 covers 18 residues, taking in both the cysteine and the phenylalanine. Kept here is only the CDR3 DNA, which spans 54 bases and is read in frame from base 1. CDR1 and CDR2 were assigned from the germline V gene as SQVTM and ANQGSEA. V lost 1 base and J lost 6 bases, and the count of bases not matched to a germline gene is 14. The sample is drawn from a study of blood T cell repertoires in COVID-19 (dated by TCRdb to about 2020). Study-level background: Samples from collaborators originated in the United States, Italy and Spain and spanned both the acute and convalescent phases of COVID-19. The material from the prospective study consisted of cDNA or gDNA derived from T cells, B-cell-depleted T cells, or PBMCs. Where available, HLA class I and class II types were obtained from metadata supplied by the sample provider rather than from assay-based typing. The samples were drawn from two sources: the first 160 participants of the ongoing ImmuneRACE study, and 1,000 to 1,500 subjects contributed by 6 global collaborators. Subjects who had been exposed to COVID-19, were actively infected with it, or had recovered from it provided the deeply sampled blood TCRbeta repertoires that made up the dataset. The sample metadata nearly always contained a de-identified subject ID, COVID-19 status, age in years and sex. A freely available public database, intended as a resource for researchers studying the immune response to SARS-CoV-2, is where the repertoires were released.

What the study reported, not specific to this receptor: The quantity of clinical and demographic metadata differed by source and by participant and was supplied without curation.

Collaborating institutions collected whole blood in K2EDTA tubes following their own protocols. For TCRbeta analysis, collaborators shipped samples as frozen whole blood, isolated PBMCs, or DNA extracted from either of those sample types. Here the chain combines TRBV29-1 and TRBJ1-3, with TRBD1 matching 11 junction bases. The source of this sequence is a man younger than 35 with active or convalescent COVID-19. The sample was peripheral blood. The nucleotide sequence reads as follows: TGCAGCGTTGAAGGACACGCCGGGACAGGGGGGTCCGTAAACACCATATATTTT. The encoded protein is CSVEGHAGTGGSVNTIYF.